This T cell receptor (beta chain) was profiled in a study of blood T cells in healthy people across ages. Whole-study findings and limits: Donor CMV status, an unknown factor, possibly confounded changes in expanded clonotypes.

PBMCs were isolated at a quantity of at least 6.5 million per sample. Then a second PCR, running about 6 to 12 cycles, was carried out with a sample-barcoded 5' primer and a J-beta primer mix. TCRdb re-called the 5' RACE reads with MiXCR, one entry per CDR3 protein. Among 1.2 million to 1.5 million distinct CDR3 sequences listed, roughly 64% were seen once. The germline V gene has CDR1 SGHVS and CDR2 FNYEAQ. This CDR3 is built from 15 residues. Turning to this clonotype: Antigen unknown.

The chain combines TRBV7-6 with TRBJ2-4; TRBD2 aligns across 11 bases. The DNA matches TRBJ2-7 better at its end, which makes the J call doubtful. The material sequenced was blood. The TCR was taken from a man aged 18-30 years in good health. For the CDR3, the DNA is TGTGCCAGCAGCACGGGACTAGCGGTCAGCTACGAGCAGTACTTC. As protein: CASSTGLAVSYEQYF.